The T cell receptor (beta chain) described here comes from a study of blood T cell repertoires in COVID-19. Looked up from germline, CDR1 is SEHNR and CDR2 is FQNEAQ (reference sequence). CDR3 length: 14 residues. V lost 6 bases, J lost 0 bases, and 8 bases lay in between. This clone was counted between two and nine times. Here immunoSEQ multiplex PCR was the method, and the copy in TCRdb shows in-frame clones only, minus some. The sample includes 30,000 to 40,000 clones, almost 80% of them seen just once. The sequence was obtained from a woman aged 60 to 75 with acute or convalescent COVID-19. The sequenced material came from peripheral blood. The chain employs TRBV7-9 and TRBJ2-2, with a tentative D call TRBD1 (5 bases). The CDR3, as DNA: TGTGCCAGCAGGCAGGGATCGAACACCGGGGAGCTGTTTTTT. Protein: CASRQGSNTGELFF.